These 8 T cell receptor beta chains share one sample of origin, sequenced in a study of blood T cell repertoires in COVID-19. Here immunoSEQ multiplex PCR was the method, and the copy in TCRdb shows in-frame clones only, minus some. The sample lists about 25,000 clones; roughly nine tenths were seen once. The sequencing input was peripheral blood. These receptors were taken from a man in his sixties or seventies with active COVID-19.

This clone occurred a few times. The J gene is TRBJ2-5, the V gene TRBV28, with 14 bases lining up with TRBD2. The trim removed 3 bases at V and 1 base at J, leaving 7 bases unmatched. The germline V gene encodes CDR1 MDHEN and CDR2 SYDVKM. The CDR3 is 18 amino acids. Here the CDR3 DNA reads TGTGCCAGCAGTTTCGGGACTAGCGGGGGCTATAGCCAAGAGACCCAGTACTTC. Amino acids: CASSFGTSGGYSQETQYF.

CDR3 protein: CASSSSPQGAYGYTF. The CDR3, as DNA: TGCGCCAGCAGCTCGTCTCCACAGGGGGCCTATGGCTACACCTTC. V usage is TRBV5-1 and J usage is TRBJ1-2, with 9 positions matching TRBD1. The V and J ends lost 3 bases and 4 bases, in that order; junction bases with no gene match: 7. Per the germline V gene, CDR1 is SGHRS and CDR2 is YFSETQ. The CDR3 loop spans 15 amino acids. The complete variable domain, with remaining parts taken from reference TRBV5-1 and TRBJ1-2, reads KAGVTQTPRYLIKTRGQQVTLSCSPISGHRSVSWYQQTPGQGLQFLFEYFSETQRNKGNFPGRFSGRQFSNSRSEMNVSTLELGDSALYLCASSSSPQGAYGYTFGSGTRLTVV.

The genes are TRBV6-2 or TRBV6-3 and TRBJ2-1; 8 bases line up with TRBD2. The CDR3 loop spans 15 amino acids. V was pared by 1 base and J by 7 bases, with 6 bases of the junction left unmatched. Per germline, CDR1 MNHEY and CDR2 SVGEGT. Here the CDR3 reads CASSYFGGGRNEQFF. The CDR3 bases are TGTGCCAGCAGTTACTTCGGGGGGGGGCGTAATGAGCAGTTCTTC.

This chain joins TRBV2 and TRBJ1-2; D call uncertain. This CDR3 region has 13 residues. V was shortened by 11 bases and J by 0 bases, with 13 bases between the two germline ends. From germline, CDR1 is SNHLY and CDR2 FYNNEI. The CDR3 nucleotides read TGTGCCGGATCGGGAAGGGCTAACTATGGCTACACCTTC. Amino acid sequence: CAGSGRANYGYTF.

V is TRBV27 and J is TRBJ2-7; 10 nucleotides align to TRBD1. The germline gives CDR1 MNHEY, CDR2 SMNVEV (reference sequence). The CDR3 runs to 17 residues. Trimming removed 2 bases from V and 1 base from J; junction bases left unmatched: 8. CDR3 coding DNA: TGTGCCAGCAGTTTAGAAGGTTGGGGACAGGGGTCCTACGAGCAGTACTTC. Its protein product is CASSLEGWGQGSYEQYF.

The rearrangement joins TRBV5-1 to TRBJ2-7; possible D gene TRBD1, 6 bases. The CDR3 covers 15 residues. Between the trimmed V and J ends, which lost 4 bases and 5 bases, there was a span of 19 bases. Germline-derived CDR1 and CDR2 are SGHRS and YFSETQ. In DNA form, the CDR3 reads TGCGCCAGCAGCCCGGAGAACAGGGTGACTAACGAGCAGTACTTC. Translating it yields CASSPENRVTNEQYF.

CDR3 sequence (DNA): TGTGCCAGCAGCGTAGCGGGACAGCCCTACAATGAGCAGTTCTTC. This translates into CASSVAGQPYNEQFF. This chain links TRBV9 with TRBJ2-1, with 7 bases aligning to TRBD1. Per the germline V gene, CDR1 is SGDLS and CDR2 is YYNGEE. Germline trimming cut 0 bases from V and 2 bases from J; bases unmatched to any gene: 2. The CDR3 length is 15 residues.

V is TRBV19 and J is TRBJ1-2, with D unresolved. Germline V CDR1 and CDR2: LNHDA, SQIVND (reference sequence). The CDR3 has 14 residues. Trimming shortened V by 3 bases and J by 5 bases, and 13 bases separated the two germline ends. The CDR3 DNA is TGTGCCAGTAGTATCTTGCCAGGAAAGTATGGCTACACCTTC. Translated: CASSILPGKYGYTF.